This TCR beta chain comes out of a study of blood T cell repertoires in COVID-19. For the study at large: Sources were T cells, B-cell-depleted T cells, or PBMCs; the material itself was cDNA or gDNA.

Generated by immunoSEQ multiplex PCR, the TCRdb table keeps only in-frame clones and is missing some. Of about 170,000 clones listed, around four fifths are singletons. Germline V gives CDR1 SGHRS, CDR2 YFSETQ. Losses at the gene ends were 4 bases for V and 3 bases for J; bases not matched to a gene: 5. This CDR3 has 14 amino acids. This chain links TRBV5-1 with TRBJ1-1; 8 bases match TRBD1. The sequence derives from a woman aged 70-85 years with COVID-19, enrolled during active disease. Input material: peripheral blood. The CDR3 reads CASSLRQGHTEAFF. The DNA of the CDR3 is TGCGCCAGCAGCCTAAGACAGGGGCACACTGAAGCTTTCTTT.